This T cell receptor (beta chain) comes out of a study of blood T cell repertoires in COVID-19. This clone was seen only once. The CDR3 covers 15 residues. Germline V gives CDR1 SGHVS, CDR2 FQNEAQ. V lost 3 bases and J lost 3, with 12 bases in between. Some clones are missing from TCRdb's copy, which holds only in-frame ones; the method was immunoSEQ multiplex PCR. Of 150,000 or so clones in the sample, about 90% were seen once. Specimen: peripheral blood. The rearrangement links TRBV7-8 to TRBJ2-1; possibly TRBD2 for D (5 bases). The receptor was isolated from an elderly man with acute or convalescent COVID-19. This CDR3 is CASSLAGRYYNEQFF. The CDR3 nucleotides are TGTGCCAGCAGCTTGGCGGGCAGGTACTACAATGAGCAGTTCTTC.